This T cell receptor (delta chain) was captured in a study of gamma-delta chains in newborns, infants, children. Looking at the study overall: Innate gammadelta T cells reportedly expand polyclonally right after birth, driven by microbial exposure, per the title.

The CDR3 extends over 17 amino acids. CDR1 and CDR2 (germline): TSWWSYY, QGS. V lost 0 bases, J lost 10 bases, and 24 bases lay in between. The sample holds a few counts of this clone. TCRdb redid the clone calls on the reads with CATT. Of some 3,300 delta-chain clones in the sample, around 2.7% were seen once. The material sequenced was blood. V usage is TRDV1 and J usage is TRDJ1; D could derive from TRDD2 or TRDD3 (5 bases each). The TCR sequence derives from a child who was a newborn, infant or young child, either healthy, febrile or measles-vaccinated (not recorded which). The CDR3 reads CALGELPTRWGRTRLIF. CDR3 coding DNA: TGTGCTCTTGGGGAACTCCCTACTAGGTGGGGTAGGACTAGACTCATCTTT.